These 15 T cell receptor beta chains were all obtained from the same sample, sequenced in a study of blood T cell repertoires in COVID-19. Sequencing used immunoSEQ multiplex PCR; TCRdb keeps in-frame clones, though not all of them. The sample lists about 150,000 clones, 80% to 90% occurring once. Sequencing was performed on PBMCs or T cells enriched from blood (not recorded which). The source of these receptors is a woman in her 50s with acute COVID-19.

This chain joins TRBV28 and TRBJ1-6, with D perhaps matching TRBD1 (6 bases). Germline V CDR1 and CDR2: MDHEN, SYDVKM. Trimming cost V 3 bases and J 9 bases, with 18 bases left between them. This CDR3 has 16 amino acids. CDR3 amino acids: CASSFRTVPIFSPLHF. The CDR3 bases are TGTGCCAGCAGTTTCAGGACAGTACCCATATTTTCACCCCTCCACTTT.

The chain uses TRBV7-2 and TRBJ2-1; 8 nucleotides align to TRBD2. The V segment lost 7 bases and the J segment 9 bases; nucleotides outside the gene matches: 8. Germline V gene data show CDR1 as SGHTA and CDR2 as FQGNSA. CDR3 length: 13 amino acids. In DNA, the CDR3 is TGTGCCAGCATAGTGGCGGGAGGTCGTGAGCAGTTCTTC. Encoded protein: CASIVAGGREQFF.

The chain has TRBV5-5 and TRBJ2-5; weak D call: TRBD1 (5 bases). Germline V lookup: CDR1 SGHKS, CDR2 YYEKEE (reference sequence). The V end lost 4 bases, the J end lost 2 bases, and 12 bases lay between the germline ends. The CDR3 contains 14 residues. The CDR3 sequence is CASSIPDSQETQYF. CDR3 in DNA: TGTGCCAGCAGCATACCCGACAGTCAAGAGACCCAGTACTTC.

The chain carries TRBV29-1 and TRBJ2-3; no clear D. Germline values: CDR1 SQVTM, CDR2 ANQGSEA. The CDR3 covers 10 residues. The CDR3 region has the DNA TGCAGACTCTCCAAAGATACGCAGTATTTT. This translates into CRLSKDTQYF.

The V call is TRBV3-1 (or the pseudogene TRBV3-2), the J call TRBJ2-1; TRBD1 aligns across 9 bases. Germline values: CDR1 LGHDT, CDR2 YNNKEL (reference sequence). The V segment lost 3 bases and the J segment 8 bases; nucleotides outside the gene matches: 11. The CDR3 runs to 16 residues. CDR3 in DNA: TGTGCCAGCAGCCAGGATGGGACAGGGAACAGGGATGAGCAGTTCTTC. This gives the protein CASSQDGTGNRDEQFF.

The table lists this clone with a few counts. V and J are TRBV29-1 and TRBJ2-2; D is perhaps TRBD2 (5 bases). V gave up 4 bases and J gave up 5 bases, with 14 bases separating them. The length of the CDR3 is 14 residues. The V gene's germline CDR1 is SQVTM and CDR2 ANQGSEA. DNA for the CDR3: TGCAGCGTTGGTATAGACCGGGGAACCGGGGAGCTGTTTTTT. It translates to CSVGIDRGTGELFF.

The chain combines TRBV18 with TRBJ1-2; D might be TRBD1 (5 bases). Germline CDR1 and CDR2: KGHSH and LQKENI. Between the trimmed V and J ends, which lost 2 bases and 0 bases, there was a span of 13 bases. The CDR3 totals 16 residues. CDR3 region: CASSPSEDTANYGYTF. The DNA for the CDR3 is TGTGCCAGCTCACCATCCGAGGACACGGCTAACTATGGCTACACCTTC.

J is TRBJ2-2 and V is TRBV19, with 10 nucleotides matching TRBD1. Germline V gene data show CDR1 as LNHDA and CDR2 as SQIVND (reference sequence). With 5 bases clipped from V and 7 bases from J, the junction kept 7 bases outside the gene matches. The CDR3 runs 15 residues. The CDR3 bases are TGTGCCAGTAGTGCACGACAGGGGGCGAGCGGGGAGCTGTTTTTT. Its translation: CASSARQGASGELFF.

CDR3 in DNA: TGTGCCAGCAGCTTAGGGGCTAGCACAGATACGCAGTATTTT. It encodes CASSLGASTDTQYF. V usage is TRBV7-2 and J usage is TRBJ2-3, with D unresolved. The CDR3 runs 14 residues. Trimming removed 1 base at V and 0 bases at J, with 5 bases between. The germline CDR1 and CDR2 sequences are SGHTA and FQGNSA.

The rearrangement links TRBV19 to TRBJ1-1, with 8 bases matching TRBD1. CDR1 LNHDA and CDR2 SQIVND come from the germline V gene (reference sequence). V was clipped by 8 bases and J by 2 bases; unmatched bases: 4. The CDR3 is 13 residues long. CDR3 amino acids: CASHDRGNTEAFF. The CDR3 bases are TGTGCCAGTCACGACAGGGGAAACACTGAAGCTTTCTTT.

The V gene is TRBV20-1, the J gene TRBJ2-7; D might be TRBD1 (6 bases). In germline, CDR1 is DFQATT, CDR2 SNEGSKA (reference sequence). V lost 6 bases and J 3 bases, leaving 9 bases between the germline ends. There are 11 residues in the CDR3. This chain's CDR3 is CSAIQGYEQYF. The CDR3, as DNA: TGCAGTGCGATACAGGGCTACGAGCAGTACTTC.

The chain couples TRBV7-2 to TRBJ1-6; 7 bases map to TRBD1. Germline-derived CDR1 and CDR2 are SGHTA and FQGNSA. The V gene end was trimmed by 4 bases and the J gene end by 3 bases; junction bases not matched to a gene: 6. The length of the CDR3 is 16 residues. As DNA, the CDR3 is TGTGCCAGCAGCTCCCAGGGGGGAGGCTATAATTCACCCCTCCACTTT. This gives the protein CASSSQGGGYNSPLHF.

The rearrangement links TRBV27 to TRBJ2-1, with 14 positions matching TRBD2. Germline CDR1 and CDR2: MNHEY and SMNVEV (reference sequence). After removal of 6 bases from V and 8 bases from J, the junction contained 9 bases not matched to a gene. This CDR3 spans 16 amino acids. The CDR3 here is CASSLRLAGGQYEQFF. The DNA of the CDR3 is TGTGCCAGCAGCCTAAGACTAGCGGGAGGGCAATATGAGCAGTTCTTC.

The V call is TRBV6-5, the J call TRBJ2-3; TRBD2 is a possible D gene (5 bases). Germline values: CDR1 MNHEY, CDR2 SVGAGI. Trimming stripped 7 bases from V and 2 bases from J, with 13 bases between. The CDR3 has 14 amino acids. The CDR3: CASTAAVNTDTQYF. The CDR3 DNA sequence: TGTGCCAGCACGGCAGCGGTAAACACAGATACGCAGTATTTT.

The V call is TRBV4-1, the J call TRBJ2-7; the match to TRBD2 covers 9 bases. Per the germline V gene, CDR1 is MGHRA and CDR2 is YSYEKL. Unmatched junction bases numbered 3, after V lost 5 bases and J lost 1 base. This CDR3 comprises 14 residues. CDR3 residues: CASSWTSVSYEQYF. As DNA, the CDR3 is TGCGCCAGCAGCTGGACTAGCGTTTCCTACGAGCAGTACTTC.